Listed here are 32 T cell receptor beta chains from one sample, sequenced in a study of blood T cells in healthy people across ages. A J-beta primer mix and a sample-barcoded 5' primer were used in a second PCR of roughly 6 to 12 cycles. TCRdb recomputed calls from the 5' RACE reads with MiXCR, one row per CDR3 protein. This sample has roughly 800,000 distinct CDR3 sequences, with roughly 64% found just once. Sample: blood. These receptors were obtained from a man aged 30-40 years in good health.

The chain is built from TRBV6-5 and TRBJ2-1; perhaps TRBD2 as D (6 bases). CDR1 and CDR2 (germline): MNHEY, SVGAGI. The germline V and J ends were trimmed by 2 bases and 7 bases, with 15 bases remaining between them. CDR3 length equals 15 residues. CDR3 residues: CASSYPADYLNEQFF. The CDR3 DNA is TGTGCCAGCAGTTACCCCGCGGACTATCTGAATGAGCAGTTCTTC.

V gene TRBV20-1 combines with J gene TRBJ1-2; possibly TRBD1 for D (5 bases). The germline V and J ends were trimmed by 0 bases and 5 bases, with 28 bases remaining between them. Looked up from germline, CDR1 is DFQATT and CDR2 is SNEGSKA (reference sequence). This CDR3 region has 19 residues. This CDR3 reads CSARESDPTRPGREYGYTF. CDR3 in DNA: TGCAGTGCTAGAGAATCCGATCCGACCCGGCCAGGGAGGGAGTATGGCTACACCTTC.

Notes on this clonotype: One junction end does not reproduce the germline sequence, and a read error may be involved. This chain connects TRBV6-5 to TRBJ1-6; 8 nucleotides align to TRBD1. Germline lookup yields CDR1 MNHEY and CDR2 SVGAGI. The CDR3 contains 16 residues. The chain's CDR3 is CAGSSGQGRGNSPLHF. The CDR3 DNA reads as TGTGCCGGCAGTTCCGGACAGGGAAGAGGAAATTCACCCCTCCACTTT.

The chain is built from TRBV25-1 and TRBJ1-6; maybe TRBD1 (6 bases). CDR3 size: 13 residues. Trimming removed 7 bases from V and 6 bases from J, with 10 bases in between. Germline-derived CDR1 and CDR2 are MGHDK and SYGVNS. This CDR3 is CASMARGNSPLHF. CDR3 coding DNA: TGTGCCAGCATGGCCAGGGGTAATTCACCCCTCCACTTT.

Notes on this clonotype: One end of the junction fails to match germline, which may point to a read error. V is TRBV4-1 and J is TRBJ1-1; D not certain. The germline V gene has CDR1 MGHRA and CDR2 YSYEKL. The CDR3 contains 12 residues. The DNA for the CDR3 is TGCGCCGGCAGCCACCCCGGGGCTGAAGCTTTCTTT. Amino acids: CAGSHPGAEAFF.

The chain combines TRBV11-2 with TRBJ2-5, with 9 nucleotides matching TRBD2. After removal of 4 bases from V and 0 bases from J, the junction contained 6 bases not matched to a gene. This CDR3 region has 16 residues. Germline V CDR1 and CDR2: SGHAT, FQNNGV. The CDR3 protein is CASSWGSGGYQETQYF. In DNA, the CDR3 is TGTGCCAGCAGCTGGGGGAGCGGGGGGTACCAAGAGACCCAGTACTTC. The full variable domain, with the rest looked up from reference TRBV11-2 and TRBJ2-5, is EAGVAQSPRYKIIEKRQSVAFWCNPISGHATLYWYQQILGQGPKLLIQFQNNGVVDDSQLPKDRFSAERLKGVDSTLKIQPAKLEDSAVYLCASSWGSGGYQETQYFGPGTRLLVL.

The CDR3 DNA is TGCAGTGCTAGAGATCTGGTGCCAGATGCAACTAATGAAAAACTGTTTTTT. It yields the protein CSARDLVPDATNEKLFF. J is TRBJ1-4 and V is TRBV20-1; unclear D gene. Trimming pared 0 bases from V and 0 bases from J, leaving 14 bases between. CDR3 length: 17 residues. CDR1 and CDR2 (germline): DFQATT, SNEGSKA (reference sequence).

The chain is built from TRBV7-9 and TRBJ2-5, with D tentatively TRBD1 (6 bases). This CDR3 spans 14 amino acids. Germline-derived CDR1 and CDR2 are SEHNR and FQNEAQ (reference sequence). The V gene lost 4 bases and the J gene lost 2 bases, with 11 bases spanning the gap. CDR3 in DNA: TGTGCCAGCAGCTGGGGGACAATTCAAGAGACCCAGTACTTC. Encoded protein: CASSWGTIQETQYF.

This sequence joins TRBV7-9 and TRBJ2-7, with 8 positions matching TRBD2. This CDR3 is 17 amino acids long. CDR1 is SEHNR and CDR2 is FQNEAQ in the germline V gene (reference sequence). V shed 5 bases, J shed 3 bases, and the junction held 15 bases outside the gene matches. The CDR3 protein is CASSRPPDTGGVYEQYF. The CDR3 bases are TGTGCCAGCAGCCGACCACCGGACACGGGAGGGGTCTACGAGCAGTACTTC.

The chain combines TRBV20-1 with TRBJ2-5; the D gene could be TRBD1 or TRBD2 (5 bases each). V lost 6 bases and J lost 1, with 12 bases in between. CDR1 DFQATT and CDR2 SNEGSKA come from the germline V gene (reference sequence). The CDR3 has 13 residues. This CDR3 is CSALWDLQETQYF. For the CDR3, the DNA is TGCAGTGCCCTGTGGGACCTCCAAGAGACCCAGTACTTC.

The chain uses TRBV7-2 and TRBJ2-1; D ambiguous. The CDR3 is 14 residues long. Germline V gives CDR1 SGHTA, CDR2 FQGNSA. Deletions cut 6 bases from V and 2 bases from J, with 11 bases between. The CDR3 DNA reads as TGTGCCAGCAGGAGACGAGAGGCCTACAATGAGCAGTTCTTC. Translated, it gives CASRRREAYNEQFF.

The chain links TRBV28 to TRBJ1-5, with 9 bases lining up with TRBD1. From germline, CDR1 is MDHEN and CDR2 SYDVKM. V lost 7 bases and J lost 5; bases outside the gene matches: 6. The CDR3 covers 14 residues. CDR3 nucleotides: TGTGCCAGCACCCAGACAGGGGGAGATCAGCCCCAGCATTTT. Translation: CASTQTGGDQPQHF.

Only a few counts were recorded for this clonotype. The chain has TRBV6-6 and TRBJ2-4, with TRBD1 identical over 7 bases. Germline V gene sequence: CDR1 MNHNY, CDR2 SVGAGI (reference sequence). The CDR3 is 16 amino acids. V lost 7 bases and J lost 3; bases outside the gene matches: 12. The CDR3 nucleotides read TGTGCCAGCAATATACCCGACAGGGCCGACAAAAACATTCAGTACTTC. Protein sequence: CASNIPDRADKNIQYF.

This clonotype has at least ten counts. The chain joins TRBV7-2 to TRBJ2-3, with unresolved D. There are 12 residues in the CDR3. CDR1 and CDR2 from the germline V gene are SGHTA and FQGNSA. V was cut by 2 bases and J by 6 bases, with 6 bases left in between. The CDR3 DNA is TGTGCCAGCAGCTTACCCCCGGATACGCAGTATTTT. This sequence encodes CASSLPPDTQYF.

This clonotype turned up a few times. The gene calls are TRBV5-1 and TRBJ2-5; TRBD1 matches at 8 bases. The CDR3 length is 14 residues. The germline CDR1 and CDR2 sequences are SGHRS and YFSETQ. The V gene end was trimmed by 0 bases and the J gene end by 4 bases; junction bases not matched to a gene: 2. CDR3 amino acids: CASSLGDRGETQYF. The DNA of the CDR3 is TGCGCCAGCAGCTTGGGCGACAGGGGAGAGACCCAGTACTTC.

The gene calls are TRBV12-3 or TRBV12-4 and TRBJ2-7; 8 nucleotides align to TRBD1. Trimming at V came to 6 bases and at J to 4 bases, leaving 8 bases not matched to a gene. There are 14 residues in the CDR3. CDR3 amino acids: CASRDRDRSYEQYF. DNA of the CDR3: TGTGCCAGCAGGGACCGGGACAGGAGTTACGAGCAGTACTTC.

V and J are TRBV11-2 and TRBJ1-2, with 10 nucleotides matching TRBD1. The germline gives CDR1 SGHAT, CDR2 FQNNGV. The trim removed 5 bases at V and 7 bases at J, leaving 10 bases unmatched. The CDR3 consists of 15 residues. This chain's CDR3 is CASSRPGTGVRGYTF. The CDR3 bases are TGTGCCAGCAGCCGACCCGGGACAGGGGTTCGTGGCTACACCTTC.

The chain combines TRBV7-2 with TRBJ2-6; D assignment may be TRBD1 or TRBD2 (5 bases each). Trimming pared 5 bases from V and 1 base from J, leaving 18 bases between. Germline values: CDR1 SGHTA, CDR2 FQGNSA. This CDR3 comprises 18 residues. The CDR3 loop is CASSKRTKDLSGANVLTF. DNA for the CDR3: TGTGCCAGCAGCAAGCGGACAAAGGATCTGTCTGGGGCCAACGTCCTGACTTTC. Full variable domain (missing parts from reference TRBV7-2 and TRBJ2-6): GAGVSQSPSNKVTEKGKDVELRCDPISGHTALYWYRQSLGQGLEFLIYFQGNSAPDKSGLPSDRFSAERTGGSVSTLTIQRTQQEDSAVYLCASSKRTKDLSGANVLTFGAGSRLTVL.

This clonotype was seen a handful of times. This chain joins TRBV18 and TRBJ2-5; D is ambiguous. Germline V gene lookup returns CDR1 KGHSH and CDR2 LQKENI. This CDR3 has 13 amino acids. V was shortened by 0 bases and J by 5 bases, with 7 bases between the two germline ends. The CDR3 sequence is CASSPPLLETQYF. The DNA of the CDR3 is TGTGCCAGCTCACCACCACTGCTTGAGACCCAGTACTTC.

V usage is TRBV20-1 and J usage is TRBJ2-4, with D tentatively TRBD1 or TRBD2 (5 bases each). Gene TRBJ2-7 matches the end of the DNA better, so the J call may be wrong. The CDR3 covers 16 residues. The germline gives CDR1 DFQATT, CDR2 SNEGSKA (reference sequence). The CDR3 reads CSARDLRGAVGDEQYF. CDR3 DNA sequence: TGCAGTGCTAGAGATCTCAGAGGGGCGGTGGGTGACGAGCAGTACTTC.

The V and J genes are TRBV7-2 and TRBJ2-3; D is ambiguous. Germline V gene sequence: CDR1 SGHTA, CDR2 FQGNSA. The CDR3 is 16 amino acids. V was shortened by 9 bases and J by 6 bases, with 25 bases between the two germline ends. Written as DNA, the CDR3 is TGTGCCAGAGATTACGCAAGGACCGCTCGAAAGGATACGCAGTATTTT. It specifies CARDYARTARKDTQYF.

This clonotype appeared a few times. The V call is TRBV5-1, the J call TRBJ1-1; the D gene is possibly TRBD1 (6 bases). The CDR3 is 14 amino acids. Trimming pared 7 bases from V and 1 base from J, leaving 14 bases between. The germline V gene encodes CDR1 SGHRS and CDR2 YFSETQ. For the CDR3, the DNA is TGCGCCAGCTTCCCGGACAGCGGGAACACTGAAGCTTTCTTT. Its translation: CASFPDSGNTEAFF. Together with reference TRBV5-1 and TRBJ1-1, the CDR3 gives the full variable domain: KAGVTQTPRYLIKTRGQQVTLSCSPISGHRSVSWYQQTPGQGLQFLFEYFSETQRNKGNFPGRFSGRQFSNSRSEMNVSTLELGDSALYLCASFPDSGNTEAFFGQGTRLTVV.

The chain has TRBV6-1 and TRBJ2-1, with TRBD1 matching over 7 bases. Germline V lookup: CDR1 MNHNS, CDR2 SASEGT. V was clipped by 4 bases and J by 5 bases; unmatched bases: 8. The CDR3 length is 15 residues. The CDR3, as DNA: TGTGCCAGCAGTGCATGGGACAGTAAAGACAATGAGCAGTTCTTC. Amino acid sequence: CASSAWDSKDNEQFF.

This chain connects TRBV20-1 to TRBJ2-2; unclear D gene. V was shortened by 6 bases and J by 7 bases, with 9 bases between the two germline ends. The germline V gene encodes CDR1 DFQATT and CDR2 SNEGSKA (reference sequence). This CDR3 is built from 11 residues. The CDR3 region has the DNA TGCAGTGCCCCTTCCAGCGGGGAGCTGTTTTTT. Its translation: CSAPSSGELFF.

V usage is TRBV5-6 and J usage is TRBJ2-5; D is perhaps TRBD1 (6 bases). The CDR3 loop spans 12 amino acids. The V end was cut by 3 bases, the J end by 11 bases, with 14 bases between. Looked up from germline, CDR1 is SGHDT and CDR2 is YYEEEE. CDR3 loop: CASSYTGKEQYF. The CDR3 DNA follows: TGTGCCAGCAGCTATACAGGGAAGGAGCAGTACTTC.

The CDR3 DNA reads TGTGCCAGCAGGGTGGGTAGCCGCGAGCAGTACTTC. Its translation: CASRVGSREQYF. The chain has TRBV5-6 and TRBJ2-7; D remains unclear. The CDR3 is 12 amino acids. Per germline, CDR1 SGHDT and CDR2 YYEEEE. Trimming left V 5 bases short and J 6 bases short, with 12 bases between.

CDR3 residues: CSGYGGAGWEQYF. CDR3 DNA sequence: TGCAGTGGGTACGGGGGAGCGGGTTGGGAGCAGTACTTC. The chain employs TRBV20-1 and TRBJ2-7, with D tentatively TRBD2 (6 bases). In germline, CDR1 is DFQATT, CDR2 SNEGSKA (reference sequence). This CDR3 contains 13 residues. Deletions cut 7 bases from V and 7 bases from J, with 20 bases between.

This clonotype has a handful of counts. The chain couples TRBV7-9 to TRBJ1-1; no reliable D call. Per germline, CDR1 SEHNR and CDR2 FQNEAQ (reference sequence). Trimming removed 6 bases from V and 7 bases from J, with 9 bases in between. The CDR3 length is 11 residues. CDR3 DNA sequence: TGTGCCAGCAGGGTGGGAGGTGAAGCTTTCTTT. Amino acids: CASRVGGEAFF.

This clonotype was seen more than once but under ten times. The chain joins TRBV2 to TRBJ2-4, with 11 nucleotides matching TRBD1. The CDR3 has 15 amino acids. Unmatched junction bases numbered 6, after V lost 4 bases and J lost 7 bases. Germline assignment: CDR1 SNHLY and CDR2 FYNNEI. CDR3 in DNA: TGTGCCAGCAGTGGGAGGACAGGGGGCTTGAACATTCAGTACTTC. Translating gives CASSGRTGGLNIQYF.

The CDR3 DNA is TGCGCCAGCAGCCAGTTCGGGGACCAAGAGACCCAGTACTTC. Amino acid sequence: CASSQFGDQETQYF. J is TRBJ2-5 and V is TRBV4-1, with a possible D match to TRBD2 (5 bases). Looked up from germline, CDR1 is MGHRA and CDR2 is YSYEKL. V lost 3 bases to trimming and J lost 0 bases, with 8 bases between them. The CDR3 is 14 amino acids.

The chain uses TRBV14 and TRBJ2-4; TRBD1 might be the D (5 bases). The DNA end favors TRBJ2-7, so the J call may be wrong. CDR3 length: 15 residues. The V gene's germline CDR1 is SGHDN and CDR2 FVKESK. In nucleotides, the CDR3 is TGTGCCAGCAGCCAAATGTCAGGGCTTGTCTACGAGCAGTACTTC. It is translated as CASSQMSGLVYEQYF.

The V call is TRBV27, the J call TRBJ2-1, with D perhaps being TRBD1 or TRBD2 (5 bases each). The CDR3 covers 16 residues. Germline V gene sequence: CDR1 MNHEY, CDR2 SMNVEV (reference sequence). V lost 2 bases to trimming and J lost 6 bases, with 17 bases between them. DNA of the CDR3: TGTGCCAGCAGTTTACCCTTTACGGGACGGATCAATGAGCAGTTCTTC. This gives the protein CASSLPFTGRINEQFF.